A selection of T cell receptor beta chains follows, all from one sample in a study of T cells in Graves' hyperthyroidism and ophthalmopathy. In TCRdb, the multiplex PCR reads were re-called with MiXCR into one record per CDR3 protein. The table records fewer than 450,000 distinct CDR3 sequences, 17% of them present only once. Sequenced material: blood. These receptors originate from a woman aged 25 to 39 with Graves' hyperthyroidism that later progressed to Graves' ophthalmopathy. Each CDR3 is given with its conserved first and last residue. Fields, in order: V gene, J gene, D gene, clone size, CDR3 protein, CDR3 DNA. The D gene is left open where the match is weak. Not all rows give a size; the values are once, few, many and, for expanded clones, a class.

V gene: TRBV15; J gene: TRBJ2-7; D gene: TRBD1; clone size: few; CDR3 protein: CATSGRTGVSASEQYF; CDR3 DNA: TGTGCCACCAGCGGAAGAACAGGGGTCTCGGCTTCCGAGCAGTACTTC
V gene: TRBV11-2; J gene: TRBJ2-5; D gene: TRBD2; clone size: few; CDR3 protein: CASSRGTSGGPGETQYF; CDR3 DNA: TGTGCCAGCAGCCGCGGGACTAGCGGGGGGCCGGGAGAGACCCAGTACTTC
V gene: TRBV5-1; J gene: TRBJ2-7; D gene: TRBD2; clone size: NA; CDR3 protein: CASRASGGHEQYF; CDR3 DNA: TGCGCCAGCAGGGCCAGCGGGGGGCATGAGCAGTACTTC
V gene: TRBV5-1; J gene: TRBJ1-6; D gene: NA; clone size: NA; CDR3 protein: CASSLAGRPPLHF; CDR3 DNA: TGCGCCAGCAGCTTGGCTGGTAGGCCACCCCTCCACTTT
V gene: TRBV5-1; J gene: TRBJ2-7; D gene: NA; clone size: many; CDR3 protein: CASSLAWGDRGYEQYF; CDR3 DNA: TGCGCCAGCAGCTTGGCCTGGGGAGACAGAGGCTACGAGCAGTACTTC
V gene: TRBV29-1; J gene: TRBJ1-4; D gene: NA; clone size: few; CDR3 protein: CSADGGEVEKLFF; CDR3 DNA: TGCAGCGCCGATGGGGGGGAGGTTGAAAAACTGTTTTTT
V gene: TRBV10-2; J gene: TRBJ2-7; D gene: TRBD1; clone size: many; CDR3 protein: CASNPGGLYEQYF; CDR3 DNA: TGCGCCAGCAATCCAGGGGGTCTCTACGAGCAGTACTTC
V gene: TRBV30; J gene: TRBJ1-1; D gene: NA; clone size: many; CDR3 protein: CAWSVWGNTEAFF; CDR3 DNA: TGTGCCTGGAGTGTATGGGGGAACACTGAAGCTTTCTTT
V gene: TRBV6-1; J gene: TRBJ1-5; D gene: TRBD1; clone size: many; CDR3 protein: CASSEDRAFVNQPQHF; CDR3 DNA: TGTGCCAGCTCCGAAGACAGGGCCTTTGTCAATCAGCCCCAGCATTTT
V gene: TRBV27; J gene: TRBJ2-6; D gene: NA; clone size: many; CDR3 protein: CASSPNLAQKSSSGANVLTF; CDR3 DNA: TGTGCCAGCAGTCCGAACCTAGCACAGAAATCTAGCTCTGGGGCCAACGTCCTGACTTTC
V gene: TRBV28; J gene: TRBJ2-3; D gene: TRBD1; clone size: many; CDR3 protein: CASSLGQGARDTQYF; CDR3 DNA: TGTGCCAGCAGTTTGGGACAGGGGGCGAGAGATACGCAGTATTTT
V gene: TRBV5-1; J gene: TRBJ2-5; D gene: TRBD2; clone size: many; CDR3 protein: CASSFGLAGPQETQYF; CDR3 DNA: TGCGCCAGCAGCTTCGGACTAGCGGGGCCGCAAGAGACCCAGTACTTC
V gene: TRBV9; J gene: TRBJ2-3; D gene: NA; clone size: NA; CDR3 protein: CASSVRPGGGSTDTQYF; CDR3 DNA: TGTGCCAGCAGCGTGAGACCCGGGGGCGGGAGCACAGATACGCAGTATTTT
V gene: TRBV20-1; J gene: TRBJ2-2; D gene: NA; clone size: few; CDR3 protein: CSAQAAAGELFF; CDR3 DNA: TGCAGTGCTCAGGCCGCCGCCGGGGAGCTGTTTTTT
V gene: TRBV12-3/TRBV12-4; J gene: TRBJ2-1; D gene: NA; clone size: NA; CDR3 protein: CASSPQGLYRSSYNEQFF; CDR3 DNA: TGTGCCAGCAGTCCCCAAGGTCTCTACCGAAGCTCCTACAATGAGCAGTTCTTC
V gene: TRBV28; J gene: TRBJ1-2; D gene: NA; clone size: NA; CDR3 protein: CASSSGGGISYGYTF; CDR3 DNA: TGTGCCAGCAGTTCGGGTGGGGGAATCAGCTATGGCTACACCTTC
V gene: TRBV7-9; J gene: TRBJ2-3; D gene: NA; clone size: many; CDR3 protein: CASSLITGYRGDTQYF; CDR3 DNA: TGTGCCAGCAGCTTAATAACAGGTTATCGGGGAGATACGCAGTATTTT
V gene: TRBV5-1; J gene: TRBJ1-6; D gene: NA; clone size: many; CDR3 protein: CASSSSQRGSPLHF; CDR3 DNA: TGCGCCAGCAGCTCATCACAGAGGGGTTCACCCCTCCACTTT
V gene: TRBV9; J gene: TRBJ1-2; D gene: NA; clone size: NA; CDR3 protein: CASSVAAQYGYTF; CDR3 DNA: TGTGCCAGCAGCGTAGCAGCACAGTATGGCTACACCTTC
V gene: TRBV11-1; J gene: TRBJ2-3; D gene: NA; clone size: many; CDR3 protein: CASSFQRREAGDTDTQYF; CDR3 DNA: TGTGCCAGCAGCTTTCAAAGGAGAGAGGCAGGGGACACAGATACGCAGTATTTT
V gene: TRBV28; J gene: TRBJ1-1; D gene: TRBD1; clone size: few; CDR3 protein: CASRLASRDRGLDTEAFF; CDR3 DNA: TGTGCCAGCAGACTCGCATCCCGGGACAGGGGGCTTGACACTGAAGCTTTCTTT
V gene: TRBV2; J gene: TRBJ2-3; D gene: NA; clone size: NA; CDR3 protein: CASSEPPGTTDTQYF; CDR3 DNA: TGTGCCAGCAGTGAACCCCCTGGCACCACAGATACGCAGTATTTT
V gene: TRBV12-3/TRBV12-4; J gene: TRBJ2-2; D gene: TRBD2; clone size: many; CDR3 protein: CASSLSSGYFTGELFF; CDR3 DNA: TGTGCCAGCAGTTTATCTAGCGGGTACTTCACCGGGGAGCTGTTTTTT
V gene: TRBV10-3; J gene: TRBJ2-7; D gene: NA; clone size: NA; CDR3 protein: CAAATGRESYERYF; CDR3 DNA: TGTGCCGCAGCAACCGGGAGAGAGAGTTACGAGCGGTACTTC
V gene: TRBV24-1; J gene: TRBJ1-1; D gene: TRBD1; clone size: few; CDR3 protein: CATREQGGGTEAFF; CDR3 DNA: TGTGCCACCAGGGAACAGGGGGGAGGCACTGAAGCCTTCTTT
V gene: TRBV24-1; J gene: TRBJ2-5; D gene: NA; clone size: many; CDR3 protein: CATSDWVQGETQYF; CDR3 DNA: TGTGCCACCAGTGATTGGGTACAGGGTGAGACCCAGTACTTC
V gene: TRBV2; J gene: TRBJ2-1; D gene: TRBD2; clone size: many; CDR3 protein: CASRPGLEDYNEQFF; CDR3 DNA: TGTGCCAGCAGACCCGGACTAGAAGATTACAATGAGCAGTTCTTC
V gene: TRBV7-8; J gene: TRBJ2-7; D gene: TRBD1; clone size: many; CDR3 protein: CASSPRDRSSYEQYF; CDR3 DNA: TGTGCCAGCAGCCCCCGGGACAGGAGCTCCTACGAGCAGTACTTC
V gene: TRBV30; J gene: TRBJ1-1; D gene: TRBD1; clone size: NA; CDR3 protein: CAWSLTGGNTEAFF; CDR3 DNA: TGTGCCTGGAGCCTGACAGGGGGGAACACTGAAGCTTTCTTT
V gene: TRBV11-2; J gene: TRBJ2-7; D gene: NA; clone size: many; CDR3 protein: CASSLNQPWAYEQYF; CDR3 DNA: TGTGCCAGCAGCTTAAACCAACCATGGGCCTACGAGCAGTACTTC
V gene: TRBV5-4; J gene: TRBJ2-7; D gene: NA; clone size: NA; CDR3 protein: CASSLEPSEPYEQYF; CDR3 DNA: TGTGCCAGCAGCTTGGAGCCTAGCGAGCCCTACGAGCAGTACTTC
V gene: TRBV6-1; J gene: TRBJ2-1; D gene: NA; clone size: NA; CDR3 protein: CASLARPRGLSQFF; CDR3 DNA: TGTGCCAGCCTAGCCAGGCCCCGGGGCTTATCGCAGTTCTTC
V gene: TRBV27; J gene: TRBJ2-7; D gene: TRBD2; clone size: many; CDR3 protein: CASSLIRAGVTEQYF; CDR3 DNA: TGTGCCAGCAGTTTAATTAGAGCGGGAGTGACCGAGCAGTACTTC
V gene: TRBV20-1; J gene: TRBJ2-7; D gene: NA; clone size: NA; CDR3 protein: CSAMRLGAGAYNEQYF; CDR3 DNA: TGCAGTGCCATGCGGTTGGGCGCGGGGGCCTACAATGAGCAGTACTTC
V gene: TRBV30; J gene: TRBJ2-3; D gene: NA; clone size: many; CDR3 protein: CAWSVNLVSRDTQYF; CDR3 DNA: TGTGCCTGGAGTGTTAACCTCGTCTCGCGGGATACGCAGTATTTT
V gene: TRBV27; J gene: TRBJ2-3; D gene: NA; clone size: many; CDR3 protein: CASSFFVGGPITTDTQYF; CDR3 DNA: TGTGCCAGCAGTTTTTTCGTCGGGGGACCTATTACCACAGATACGCAGTATTTT